A single sample is the source of the 28 T cell receptor beta chains below, sequenced in a study of OX40 agonist ivuxolimab in advanced cancers. Produced via immunoSEQ multiplex PCR; TCRdb's table is partial and in-frame only. The profile covers 15,000 to 20,000 clones, with 70% to 90% appearing a single time and around 29% taken by the ten largest. Sequencing was performed on CD4+ or CD8+ T cells sorted from blood, taken in a trial of the OX40 agonist ivuxolimab. Receptors were obtained from an adult with an advanced solid tumor such as melanoma, head and neck, liver or kidney cancer.

The DNA of the CDR3 is TGTGCCAGCAGTGAATATAACAGGGGTTACACAGATACGCAGTATTTT. The encoded protein is CASSEYNRGYTDTQYF. The J gene is TRBJ2-3, the V gene TRBV25-1; 7 nucleotides line up with TRBD1. This CDR3 comprises 16 residues. Germline V lookup: CDR1 MGHDK, CDR2 SYGVNS. The V segment lost 0 bases and the J segment 2 bases; nucleotides outside the gene matches: 5.

This chain connects TRBV5-1 to TRBJ2-7, with a weak D call TRBD1 (5 bases). CDR1 SGHRS and CDR2 YFSETQ come from the germline V gene. This CDR3 comprises 13 residues. V lost 5 bases and J lost 3, with 12 bases in between. CDR3 in DNA: TGCGCCAGCAGTCCCTTGACAGACTACGAGCAGTACTTC. Translation: CASSPLTDYEQYF.

This chain joins TRBV6-5 and TRBJ2-5; 8 positions match TRBD1. The junction had 8 bases not matched to a gene; V was cut back by 0 bases and J by 5 bases. This CDR3 is built from 16 residues. Germline V gene lookup returns CDR1 MNHEY and CDR2 SVGAGI. CDR3 sequence (DNA): TGTGCCAGCAGTTACTCGAAAACGACAGGGGCGGAGACCCAGTACTTC. This codes for CASSYSKTTGAETQYF.

The rearrangement uses TRBV19 and TRBJ2-1; no firm D call. The CDR3 totals 16 residues. Trimming left V 2 bases short and J 1 base short, with 12 bases between. The germline CDR1 and CDR2 sequences are LNHDA and SQIVND (reference sequence). The CDR3 DNA reads TGTGCCAGTAGTATACCCCCACTGAATTCCTACAATGAGCAGTTCTTC. It is translated as CASSIPPLNSYNEQFF. The full variable domain, in which reference TRBV19 and TRBJ2-1 provide the parts outside the CDR3, is DGGITQSPKYLFRKEGQNVTLSCEQNLNHDAMYWYRQDPGQGLRLIYYSQIVNDFQKGDIAEGYSVSREKKESFPLTVTSAQKNPTAFYLCASSIPPLNSYNEQFFGPGTRLTVL.

The chain joins TRBV19 to TRBJ2-2, with D perhaps TRBD2 (6 bases). Germline CDR1 is LNHDA and CDR2 is SQIVND (reference sequence). The CDR3 covers 11 residues. Trimming left V 6 bases short and J 9 bases short, with 8 bases between. The CDR3 bases are TGTGCCAGTAGAGCGGGCAGGGAGCTGTTTTTT. This gives the protein CASRAGRELFF.

By its share, this clone is medium-sized. The chain joins TRBV7-3 to TRBJ2-5; possible D gene TRBD1, 8 bases. The CDR3 is 15 residues long. The germline V gene encodes CDR1 SGHTA and CDR2 FQGTGA. V shed 5 bases and J shed 4 bases, with 17 bases lying between them. The CDR3 here is CASSPTGGGLETQYF. CDR3 in DNA: TGTGCCAGCAGCCCCACAGGGGGGGGTTTAGAGACCCAGTACTTC.

The chain joins TRBV10-3 to TRBJ2-1; 14 bases align to TRBD2. CDR1 ENHRY and CDR2 SYGVKD come from the germline V gene. This CDR3 has 14 amino acids. V was clipped by 6 bases and J by 5 bases; unmatched bases: 0. The CDR3 region is CAIRGLAGDNEQFF. DNA for the CDR3: TGTGCCATCAGGGGACTAGCGGGAGACAATGAGCAGTTCTTC.

This chain connects TRBV7-9 to TRBJ2-3; D is unresolved. The germline V gene encodes CDR1 SEHNR and CDR2 FQNEAQ (reference sequence). The V end lost 5 bases, the J end lost 2 bases, and 11 bases lay between the germline ends. The CDR3 runs to 14 residues. DNA for the CDR3: TGTGCCAGCAGCACCAGCGCCCTCACAGATACGCAGTATTTT. It yields the protein CASSTSALTDTQYF. The full variable domain, in which reference TRBV7-9 and TRBJ2-3 provide the parts outside the CDR3, is DTGVSQNPRHKITKRGQNVTFRCDPISEHNRLYWYRQTLGQGPEFLTYFQNEAQLEKSRLLSDRFSAERPKGSFSTLEIQRTEQGDSAMYLCASSTSALTDTQYFGPGTRLTVL.

This clone has a single count. The chain recombines TRBV5-5 with TRBJ2-1, with no clear D. V was shortened by 4 bases and J by 0 bases, with 17 bases between the two germline ends. Germline loops: CDR1 SGHKS, CDR2 YYEKEE (reference sequence). This CDR3 is 17 amino acids long. CDR3 coding DNA: TGTGCCAGCAGCCCTTACCCGTCAGGAAGCTCCTACAATGAGCAGTTCTTC. Translation gives CASSPYPSGSSYNEQFF.

The J gene is TRBJ1-2, the V gene TRBV10-3; D not resolved. This CDR3 has 13 amino acids. CDR1 is ENHRY, CDR2 SYGVKD, per germline. V lost 4 bases and J lost 3, with 9 bases in between. This chain's CDR3 is CAISGAGDYGYTF. CDR3 in DNA: TGTGCCATCAGTGGGGCAGGCGACTATGGCTACACCTTC.

CDR3 in DNA: TGTGCCAGCAGCTTGGGAACGTACGAAGCTTTCTTT. This sequence encodes CASSLGTYEAFF. The chain carries TRBV7-8 and TRBJ1-1; D not resolved. Trimming removed 3 bases from V and 8 bases from J, with 10 bases in between. CDR3 length equals 12 residues. CDR1 is SGHVS and CDR2 is FQNEAQ in the germline V gene.

The chain has TRBV27 and TRBJ2-7; D is unclear. The CDR3 length is 13 residues. The V gene's germline CDR1 is MNHEY and CDR2 SMNVEV (reference sequence). V was shortened by 3 bases and J by 4 bases, with 10 bases between the two germline ends. CDR3 coding DNA: TGTGCCAGCAGTTTTCGTCTTTCGTACGAGCAGTACTTC. Protein sequence: CASSFRLSYEQYF.

The chain couples TRBV4-1 to TRBJ2-5; 10 nucleotides match TRBD2. After removal of 1 base from V and 6 bases from J, the junction contained 5 bases not matched to a gene. Germline V gives CDR1 MGHRA, CDR2 YSYEKL. CDR3 size: 15 residues. CDR3 sequence (DNA): TGCGCCAGCAGCCAAGGTAGCGGGAGGACAAAGACCCAGTACTTC. Its protein product is CASSQGSGRTKTQYF.

This rearrangement joins TRBV2 to TRBJ2-3, with unresolved D. Germline V lookup: CDR1 SNHLY, CDR2 FYNNEI. This CDR3 has 14 residues. The V gene lost 7 bases and the J gene lost 1 base, with 12 bases spanning the gap. Written as DNA, the CDR3 is TGTGCCAGCACCACGGACGCAGGCACAGATACGCAGTATTTT. It yields the protein CASTTDAGTDTQYF.

V is TRBV6-6 and J is TRBJ2-7; 8 bases match TRBD2. From germline, CDR1 is MNHNY and CDR2 SVGAGI (reference sequence). CDR3 size: 14 residues. J was trimmed by 5 bases and V by 2 bases; bases with no gene match: 5. CDR3 DNA sequence: TGTGCCAGCAGTTACGGCGGGAGGACCCACGAGCAGTACTTC. Protein product: CASSYGGRTHEQYF.

This clone was counted only a few times. This chain connects TRBV28 to TRBJ2-5; possible D gene TRBD2, 6 bases. Germline CDR1 reads MDHEN; CDR2 reads SYDVKM. The CDR3 is made up of 14 amino acids. Trimming removed 5 bases at V and 2 bases at J, with 12 bases between. CDR3: CASSPGEEQETQYF. The CDR3 DNA is TGTGCCAGCAGTCCCGGGGAGGAACAAGAGACCCAGTACTTC.

In DNA, the CDR3 is TGTGCCAGCGGGGGACTAGCGGGAGGGCTGCCCTACGAGCAGTACTTC. It yields the protein CASGGLAGGLPYEQYF. The chain has TRBV7-2 and TRBJ2-7, with 16 positions matching TRBD2. V was pared by 8 bases and J by 2 bases, with 6 bases of the junction left unmatched. The CDR3 runs to 16 residues. The germline V gene encodes CDR1 SGHTA and CDR2 FQGNSA.

The chain recombines TRBV7-6 with TRBJ2-7, with D perhaps matching TRBD1 (5 bases). The ends were cut back, 1 base at V and 1 base at J, with 11 bases in the middle. CDR3 length: 15 residues. Looked up from germline, CDR1 is SGHVS and CDR2 is FNYEAQ. The CDR3 nucleotides are TGTGCCAGCAGCTTAGGCGCAGGGCTTTCCTACGAGCAGTACTTC. This encodes CASSLGAGLSYEQYF.

The chain is built from TRBV7-9 and TRBJ2-7; D may correspond to TRBD1 or TRBD2 (6 bases each). Germline CDR1 is SEHNR and CDR2 is FQNEAQ (reference sequence). The CDR3 length is 15 residues. V was trimmed by 6 bases and J by 6 bases, leaving 21 bases between them. This CDR3 is CASSLPGAAALEQYF. CDR3 nucleotide sequence: TGTGCCAGCAGTCTTCCGGGGGCCGCCGCTCTCGAGCAGTACTTC.

The rearrangement uses TRBV19 and TRBJ1-5; perhaps TRBD1 as D (5 bases). Trimming took off 7 bases at V and 0 bases at J, with 16 bases between the two ends. The CDR3 is made up of 16 amino acids. The V gene's germline CDR1 is LNHDA and CDR2 SQIVND (reference sequence). The CDR3 sequence: CASTRTRVYSNQPQHF. The CDR3 DNA reads as TGTGCCAGTACGAGGACAAGGGTTTATAGCAATCAGCCCCAGCATTTT.

Only one count was recorded for this clone. The rearrangement links TRBV7-6 to TRBJ1-1; the match to TRBD1 covers 7 bases. The CDR3 is made up of 14 amino acids. The germline CDR1 and CDR2 sequences are SGHVS and FNYEAQ. V dropped 5 bases and J dropped 8; count of bases not matched to a gene: 11. The CDR3: CASSPIGGAWEAFF. For the CDR3, the DNA is TGTGCCAGCAGCCCAATAGGGGGCGCATGGGAAGCTTTCTTT.

The genes are TRBV6-6 and TRBJ1-1; D gene unclear. CDR3 length: 15 amino acids. V was cut by 6 bases and J by 1 base, with 15 bases left in between. Looked up from germline, CDR1 is MNHNY and CDR2 is SVGAGI (reference sequence). CDR3 region: CASSSVGVTNTEAFF. In DNA form, the CDR3 reads TGTGCCAGCAGCTCTGTTGGGGTGACGAACACTGAAGCTTTCTTT.

The V and J genes are TRBV28 and TRBJ2-4; 8 bases map to TRBD2. Germline CDR1 and CDR2: MDHEN and SYDVKM. With 4 bases clipped from V and 1 base from J, the junction kept 0 bases outside the gene matches. There are 14 residues in the CDR3. The CDR3 region has the DNA TGTGCCAGCAGTTCGGGGGGGGCCAAAAACATTCAGTACTTC. Its translation is CASSSGGAKNIQYF.

The chain links TRBV19 to TRBJ2-1; D gene ambiguous. V was trimmed by 1 base and J by 4 bases, leaving 11 bases between them. The CDR3 loop spans 15 amino acids. From germline, CDR1 is LNHDA and CDR2 SQIVND (reference sequence). CDR3 sequence: CASSIAPILYNEQFF. Written as DNA, the CDR3 is TGTGCCAGTAGTATAGCTCCGATACTGTACAATGAGCAGTTCTTC.

This clone has more than one count but fewer than ten. The V and J genes are TRBV28 and TRBJ1-4; 7 nucleotides line up with TRBD1. With V trimmed by 2 bases and J by 8 bases, 8 bases remained unmatched. The CDR3 runs to 15 residues. CDR1 is MDHEN and CDR2 is SYDVKM in the germline V gene. The chain's CDR3 is CASSLVDRVGEKLFF. CDR3 nucleotide sequence: TGTGCCAGCAGTTTAGTTGACAGGGTCGGCGAAAAACTGTTTTTT.

The chain uses TRBV19 and TRBJ2-2, with D unresolved. From germline, CDR1 is LNHDA and CDR2 SQIVND (reference sequence). The CDR3 totals 15 residues. Trimming stripped 3 bases from V and 8 bases from J, with 16 bases between. The CDR3 coding sequence is TGTGCCAGTAGTATTAGGTTGGACCCGAGGGGGGAGCTGTTTTTT. This sequence encodes CASSIRLDPRGELFF. Supplemented by reference TRBV19 and TRBJ2-2, the full variable domain reads DGGITQSPKYLFRKEGQNVTLSCEQNLNHDAMYWYRQDPGQGLRLIYYSQIVNDFQKGDIAEGYSVSREKKESFPLTVTSAQKNPTAFYLCASSIRLDPRGELFFGEGSRLTVL.

The chain joins TRBV27 to TRBJ2-2; D is unclear. Trimming took off 4 bases at V and 3 bases at J, with 6 bases between the two ends. Germline V gene lookup returns CDR1 MNHEY and CDR2 SMNVEV (reference sequence). The CDR3 runs 13 residues. The CDR3 nucleotides read TGTGCCAGCAGTTATAGCTACACCGGGGAGCTGTTTTTT. It encodes CASSYSYTGELFF.

The chain employs TRBV4-3 and TRBJ2-7, with D maybe TRBD2 (6 bases). Germline CDR1 reads LGHNA; CDR2 reads YSLEER. V was cut by 0 bases and J by 1 base, with 13 bases left in between. The CDR3 length is 16 residues. As DNA, the CDR3 is TGCGCCAGCAGCCAAGATCGGGGGACTGAGTCCTACGAGCAGTACTTC. Protein: CASSQDRGTESYEQYF.